This T cell receptor beta chain emerged from a study of blood T cell repertoires in COVID-19. For the study at large: In each case, the material was cDNA or gDNA derived from T cells, B-cell-depleted T cells, or PBMCs.

The V segment lost 9 bases and the J segment 7 bases; nucleotides outside the gene matches: 13. CDR3 size: 15 residues. Germline CDR1 is SNHLY and CDR2 is FYNNEI. Assay used: immunoSEQ multiplex PCR; TCRdb lists only in-frame clones, some missing. The sample contains some 340,000 clones, around four fifths of which appear only once. V gene TRBV2 combines with J gene TRBJ2-3, with TRBD1 identical over 10 bases. Sequencing was carried out using peripheral blood. The sequence was obtained from a man aged 25 to 40 with active or convalescent COVID-19. CDR3 nucleotides: TGTGCCAGTACACCCGGGACAGGGGTGGAAAATACGCAGTATTTT. It encodes CASTPGTGVENTQYF.